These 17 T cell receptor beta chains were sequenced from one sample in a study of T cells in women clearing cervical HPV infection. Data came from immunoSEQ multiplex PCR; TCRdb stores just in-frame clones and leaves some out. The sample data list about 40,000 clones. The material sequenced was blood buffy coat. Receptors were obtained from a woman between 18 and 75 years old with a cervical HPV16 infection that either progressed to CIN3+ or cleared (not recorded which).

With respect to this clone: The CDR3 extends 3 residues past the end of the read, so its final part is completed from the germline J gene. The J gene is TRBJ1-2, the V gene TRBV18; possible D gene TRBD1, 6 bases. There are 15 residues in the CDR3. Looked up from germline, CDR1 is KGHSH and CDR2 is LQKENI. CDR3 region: CASSPPSGEARGYTF. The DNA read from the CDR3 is TGTGCCAGCTCACCACCCTCAGGGGAGGCGCGGGGC.

The CDR3 reads CASSRDGGGTEAFF. The CDR3 DNA, read in part, is TGCGCCAGCAGCAGGGACGGGGGTGGGACTGAA. The V call is TRBV5-1, the J call TRBJ1-1; TRBD1 is a possible D gene (5 bases). The CDR3 goes on 3 residues after the read ends, and that part is filled in from the germline J gene. Germline V gene lookup returns CDR1 SGHRS and CDR2 YFSETQ. V was shortened by 4 bases and J by 5 bases, with 15 bases between the two germline ends. The CDR3 runs to 14 residues.

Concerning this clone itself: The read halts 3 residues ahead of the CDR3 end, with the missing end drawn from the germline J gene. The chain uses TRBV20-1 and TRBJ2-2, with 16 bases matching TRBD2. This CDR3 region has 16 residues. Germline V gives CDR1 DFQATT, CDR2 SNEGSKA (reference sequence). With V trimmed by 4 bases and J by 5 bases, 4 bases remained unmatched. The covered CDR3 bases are TGCAGTGCTATGGGACTAGCGGGGGGGAGGACCGGGGAG. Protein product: CSAMGLAGGRTGE. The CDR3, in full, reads CSAMGLAGGRTGELFF.

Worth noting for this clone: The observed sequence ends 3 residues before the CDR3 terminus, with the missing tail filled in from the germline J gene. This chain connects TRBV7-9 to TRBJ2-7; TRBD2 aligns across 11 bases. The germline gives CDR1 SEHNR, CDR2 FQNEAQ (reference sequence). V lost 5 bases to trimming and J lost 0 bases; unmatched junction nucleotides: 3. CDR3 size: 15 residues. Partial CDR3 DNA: TGTGCCAGCAGCGCCCTAGCGGGGGGCTCCTACGAG. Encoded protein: CASSALAGGSYE. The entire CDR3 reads CASSALAGGSYEQYF.

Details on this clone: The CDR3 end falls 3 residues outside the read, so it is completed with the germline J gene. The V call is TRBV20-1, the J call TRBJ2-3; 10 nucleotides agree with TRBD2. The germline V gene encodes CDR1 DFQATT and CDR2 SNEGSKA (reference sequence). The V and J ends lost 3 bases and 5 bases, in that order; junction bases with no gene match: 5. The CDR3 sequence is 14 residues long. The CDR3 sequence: CSASLAGVKDTQYF. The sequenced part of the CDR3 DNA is TGCAGTGCTAGTCTAGCGGGGGTCAAAGATACG.

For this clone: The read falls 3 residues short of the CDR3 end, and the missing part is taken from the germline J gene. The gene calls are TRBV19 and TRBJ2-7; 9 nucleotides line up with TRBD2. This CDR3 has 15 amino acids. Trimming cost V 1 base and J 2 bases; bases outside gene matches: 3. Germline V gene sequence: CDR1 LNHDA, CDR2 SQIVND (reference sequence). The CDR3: CASSIGLAAAYEQYF. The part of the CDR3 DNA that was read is TGTGCCAGTAGTATAGGACTAGCGGCAGCCTACGAG. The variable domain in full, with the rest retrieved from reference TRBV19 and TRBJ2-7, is DGGITQSPKYLFRKEGQNVTLSCEQNLNHDAMYWYRQDPGQGLRLIYYSQIVNDFQKGDIAEGYSVSREKKESFPLTVTSAQKNPTAFYLCASSIGLAAAYEQYFGPGTRLTVT.

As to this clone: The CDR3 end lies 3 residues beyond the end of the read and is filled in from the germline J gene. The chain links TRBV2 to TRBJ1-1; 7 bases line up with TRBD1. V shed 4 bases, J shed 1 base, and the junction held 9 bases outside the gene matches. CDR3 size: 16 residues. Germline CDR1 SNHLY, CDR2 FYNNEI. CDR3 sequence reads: CASSVKGAGQNTEAFF. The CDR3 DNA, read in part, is TGTGCCAGCAGTGTGAAGGGGGCGGGACAGAACACTGAA. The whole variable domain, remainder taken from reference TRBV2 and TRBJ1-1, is EPEVTQTPSHQVTQMGQEVILRCVPISNHLYFYWYRQILGQKVEFLVSFYNNEISEKSEIFDDQFSVERPDGSNFTLKIRSTKLEDSAMYFCASSVKGAGQNTEAFFGQGTRLTVV.

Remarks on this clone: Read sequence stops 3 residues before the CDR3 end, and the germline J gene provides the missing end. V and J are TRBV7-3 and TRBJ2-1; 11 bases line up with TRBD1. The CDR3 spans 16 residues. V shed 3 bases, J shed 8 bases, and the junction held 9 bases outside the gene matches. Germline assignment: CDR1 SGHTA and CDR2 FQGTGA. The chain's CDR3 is CASSFLGTGGGDEQFF. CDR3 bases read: TGTGCCAGCAGCTTCTTAGGGACAGGGGGAGGAGATGAG.

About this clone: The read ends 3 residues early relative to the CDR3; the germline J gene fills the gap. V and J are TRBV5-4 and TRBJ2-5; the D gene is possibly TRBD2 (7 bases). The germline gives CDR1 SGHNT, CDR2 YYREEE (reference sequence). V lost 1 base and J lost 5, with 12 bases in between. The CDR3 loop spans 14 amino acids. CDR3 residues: CASSLWGGQETQYF. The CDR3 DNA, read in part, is TGTGCCAGCAGCTTGTGGGGGGGCCAGGAGACC.

The CDR3 protein is CASGLGDTQYF. The sequenced CDR3 bases are TGCGCCAGCGGACTGGGGGATACG. V usage is TRBV10-2 and J usage is TRBJ2-3, with D possibly being TRBD2 (5 bases). The read falls 3 residues short of the CDR3 end, and the missing part is taken from the germline J gene. CDR3 length equals 11 residues. CDR1 WSHSY and CDR2 SAAADI come from the germline V gene. Trimming left V 8 bases short and J 6 bases short, with 9 bases between.

The CDR3 loop is CASSLVASGAGEQYF. The sequenced part of the CDR3 DNA is TGTGCCAGCAGCTTAGTGGCAAGCGGGGCTGGCGAG. The chain couples TRBV7-2 to TRBJ2-7, with TRBD2 matching over 7 bases. The CDR3 goes on 3 residues after the read ends, and that part is filled in from the germline J gene. With V trimmed by 1 base and J by 6 bases, 9 bases remained unmatched. Germline CDR1 and CDR2: SGHTA and FQGNSA. This CDR3 has 15 amino acids.

CDR3 bases read: TGCAGTGCTAGAGGTAGCGGGGGGGCCCCCAATGAG. The encoded protein is CSARGSGGAPNE. The complete CDR3 protein is CSARGSGGAPNEQFF. The V and J genes are TRBV20-1 and TRBJ2-1; the match to TRBD2 covers 11 bases. The read gets to within 3 residues of the CDR3 end, and the germline J gene fills in the rest. Germline V lookup: CDR1 DFQATT, CDR2 SNEGSKA (reference sequence). The CDR3 is made up of 15 amino acids. The V segment lost 1 base and the J segment 6 bases; nucleotides outside the gene matches: 5.

CDR3 in amino acids: CASSTGGGELFF. Partial CDR3 DNA: TGCGCCAGCAGTACGGGGGGAGGGGAG. The V gene is TRBV23-1, the J gene TRBJ2-2, with 7 bases that match TRBD2. The observed sequence ends 3 residues before the CDR3 terminus, with the missing tail filled in from the germline J gene. TRBV23-1 is recorded as an ORF, its role being uncertain. J lost 8 bases, V lost 5 bases, and 2 bases had no gene match. The CDR3 contains 12 residues.

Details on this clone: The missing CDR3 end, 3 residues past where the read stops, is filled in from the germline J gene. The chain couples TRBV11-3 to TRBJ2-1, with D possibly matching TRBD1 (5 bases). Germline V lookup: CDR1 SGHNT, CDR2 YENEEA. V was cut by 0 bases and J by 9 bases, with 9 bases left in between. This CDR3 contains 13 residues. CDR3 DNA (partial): TGTGCCAGCAGCTTAGAAGGGGCAGGTGAG. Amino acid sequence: CASSLEGAGE. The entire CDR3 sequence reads CASSLEGAGEQFF.

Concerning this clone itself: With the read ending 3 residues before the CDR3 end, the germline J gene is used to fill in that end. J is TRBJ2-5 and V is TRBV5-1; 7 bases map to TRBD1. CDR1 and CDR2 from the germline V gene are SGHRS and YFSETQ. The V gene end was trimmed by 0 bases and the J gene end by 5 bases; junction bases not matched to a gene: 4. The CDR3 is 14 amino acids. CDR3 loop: CASSLDRGRETQYF. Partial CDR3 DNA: TGCGCCAGCAGCTTGGACAGGGGACGGGAGACC.

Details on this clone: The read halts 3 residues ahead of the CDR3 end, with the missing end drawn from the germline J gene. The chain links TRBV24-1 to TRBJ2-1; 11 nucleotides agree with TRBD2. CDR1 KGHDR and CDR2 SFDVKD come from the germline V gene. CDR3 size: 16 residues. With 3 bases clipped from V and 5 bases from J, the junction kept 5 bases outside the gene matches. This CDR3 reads CATSDPSGGKHNEQFF. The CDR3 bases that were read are TGTGCCACCAGTGATCCTAGCGGGGGGAAACACAATGAG.

The CDR3 loop reads CASSEARSYGYTF. The sequenced CDR3 bases are TGTGCCAGCAGTGAAGCCAGGAGTTATGGC. The chain joins TRBV6-1 to TRBJ1-2; D is ambiguous. Coverage ceases 3 residues before the CDR3 finishes, and the germline J gene fills in the end. The CDR3 contains 13 residues. In germline, CDR1 is MNHNS, CDR2 SASEGT. V was pared by 0 bases and J by 5 bases, with 7 bases between.